Listed below are T cell receptor beta chains from one sample, sequenced in a study of T cells in Graves' hyperthyroidism and ophthalmopathy. TCRdb re-called the multiplex PCR reads with MiXCR, one entry per CDR3 protein. The table lists nearly 600,000 distinct CDR3 sequences, roughly 13% of them singletons. Sequencing was carried out using blood. The source is a young woman with Graves' hyperthyroidism that later progressed to Graves' ophthalmopathy. Both conserved end residues are part of each CDR3. A D gene is named only where the DNA matches it firmly. A row's size may be missing; if present it is once, few, many or a size class.

abundance	d_gene	v_gene	j_gene	CDR3nt	CDR3aa
many	NA	TRBV12-3/TRBV12-4	TRBJ2-7	TGTGCCAGCAGTTTCAAGGGCAGTTATAACTACGAGCAGTACTTC	CASSFKGSYNYEQYF
many	NA	TRBV27	TRBJ2-7	TGTCCCAGCAGTTTTAACTCAGGGGTAAAGTACGAGCAGTACTTC	CPSSFNSGVKYEQYF
many	TRBD2	TRBV11-3	TRBJ2-5	TGTGCCAGCTCAAAGCGGGAGGTTGGGGAGACCCAGTACTTC	CASSKREVGETQYF
many	TRBD2	TRBV28	TRBJ2-3	TGTGCCAGCAGTTTAGGAGCGGGAGCAGATACGCAGTATTTT	CASSLGAGADTQYF
few	NA	TRBV7-9	TRBJ1-4	TGTGCCAGCAGCCTCCTCCAGACAACTAATGAAAAACTGTTTTTT	CASSLLQTTNEKLFF
many	NA	TRBV29-1	TRBJ2-4	TGCAGCGTTGGACACCAAAAGGACATTCAGTACTTC	CSVGHQKDIQYF
many	TRBD2	TRBV11-2	TRBJ2-1	TGTGCCAGCAGCGATGGACTAGCCGCCTACAATGAGCAGTTCTTC	CASSDGLAAYNEQFF
many	NA	TRBV2	TRBJ1-1	TGTGCCAGCAGCGAGACCAACCCTGAAGCTTTCTTT	CASSETNPEAFF
few	NA	TRBV5-1	TRBJ1-1	TGCGCCAGCAGCTTCGATTGGGTTATGAACACTGAAGCTTTCTTT	CASSFDWVMNTEAFF
many	NA	TRBV18	TRBJ1-1	TGTGCCAGCTCACCACCGACCGTGGGCACTGAAGCTTTCTTT	CASSPPTVGTEAFF
NA	NA	TRBV10-3	TRBJ1-2	TGTGCCATCCGATTGACAGAGGGCGGCTACACCTTC	CAIRLTEGGYTF
many	NA	TRBV7-2	TRBJ2-1	TGTGCCAGCAGCTTACTGATTGACCGCGAGCAGTTCTTC	CASSLLIDREQFF
NA	NA	TRBV20-1	TRBJ1-5	TGCAGTGCCTCCGGGACGTCGACCGATCAGCCCCAGCATTTT	CSASGTSTDQPQHF
once	TRBD2	TRBV2	TRBJ2-3	TGTGCCAGCAGTGCGGGAGGGGAGAAGGGTACGCAGTATTTT	CASSAGGEKGTQYF
many	NA	TRBV20-1	TRBJ2-1	TGCAGTGCCAAATCTAGTTACAATGAGCAGTTCTTC	CSAKSSYNEQFF
few	NA	TRBV24-1	TRBJ2-1	TGTGCCACCAGTGATTTGTGGGGGCGGAATGAGCAGTTCTTC	CATSDLWGRNEQFF
NA	NA	TRBV11-3	TRBJ2-1	TGTGCCAGCAGCTTCCTGGAGGCCTACAATGAGCAGTTCTTC	CASSFLEAYNEQFF
few	NA	TRBV9	TRBJ1-2	TGTGCCAGCAGCGACCGTAGTAGTGGGGGCAGTCCGGCCCCTTATGGCTACACCTTC	CASSDRSSGGSPAPYGYTF
NA	NA	TRBV20-1	TRBJ1-1	TGCAGTGCTAGAGATCTTACAGGACCGAACACTGAAGCTTTCTTT	CSARDLTGPNTEAFF
many	NA	TRBV3-1	TRBJ2-7	TGTGCCAGCAGCCAAGTTCGCCTAGCCGGCGAGCAGTACTTC	CASSQVRLAGEQYF
many	NA	TRBV12-3/TRBV12-4	TRBJ2-1	TGTGCCAGCAGTTTAGGAGAACACAATGAGCAGTTCTTC	CASSLGEHNEQFF
NA	TRBD2	TRBV24-1	TRBJ2-5	TGTGCCGCCAGTGTGGGGGGGGGGATCGGGGAGACCCAGTACTTC	CAASVGGGIGETQYF
NA	TRBD2	TRBV6-1	TRBJ2-1	TGTGCCAGCAGGAGGAGGACTAGCGGGAGCTTGGATGAGCAGTTCTTC	CASRRRTSGSLDEQFF
many	NA	TRBV7-8	TRBJ2-3	TGTGCCAGCAGCTTTGACGGGATTCGCACAGATACGCAGTATTTT	CASSFDGIRTDTQYF
many	NA	TRBV11-3	TRBJ2-3	TGTGCCAGCAGCCGGAGGGGAATGGGCGACACAGATACGCAGTATTTT	CASSRRGMGDTDTQYF
NA	TRBD2	TRBV3-1	TRBJ2-7	TGTGCCAGCAGCGCCCCAAGGACTAGTCCCTACGAGCAGTACTTC	CASSAPRTSPYEQYF
few	NA	TRBV20-1	TRBJ1-1	TGCAGTGCTAGAGAACCCGGGAAGAACACTGGAGCTTTCTTT	CSAREPGKNTGAFF
NA	NA	TRBV5-6	TRBJ2-2	TGTGCCAGCAGCCATGGCGACGGGGCGGCGAACACCGGGGAGCTGTTTTTT	CASSHGDGAANTGELFF
many	NA	TRBV28	TRBJ1-3	TGTGCCAGCACTAGCCCTGGGTTCTCTGGAAACACCATATATTTT	CASTSPGFSGNTIYF
many	NA	TRBV11-3	TRBJ1-3	TGTGCCAGCAGCTTAGAGGGCAACCAAGGAAACACCATATATTTT	CASSLEGNQGNTIYF
many	TRBD2	TRBV6-1	TRBJ2-1	TGTGCCAGCAGTGTTTCCCTAGCGGGGGGGCTCAATGAGCAGTTCTTC	CASSVSLAGGLNEQFF
NA	NA	TRBV11-2	TRBJ1-3	TGTGCCAGCAGCTTTCGCCGGAACTCTGGAAACACCATATATTTT	CASSFRRNSGNTIYF
many	NA	TRBV2	TRBJ1-5	TGTGCCAGCAGTGACAGGGCATCCCCTACGCCCCAGCATTTT	CASSDRASPTPQHF
many	TRBD2	TRBV7-2	TRBJ2-2	TGTGCCAGCAGCTTACAATTAGCGGGTAACACCGGGGAGCTGTTTTTT	CASSLQLAGNTGELFF
many	NA	TRBV12-3/TRBV12-4	TRBJ1-1	TGTGCCAGCAGGTATACAGCGGGGGACACTGAAGCTTTCTTT	CASRYTAGDTEAFF
many	NA	TRBV29-1	TRBJ2-3	TGCAGCGTTGGATCCACGGGACACACAGATACGCAGTATTTT	CSVGSTGHTDTQYF
NA	NA	TRBV11-2	TRBJ1-1	TGTGCCAGCAGTGAAACCACGGAAACTGAAGCTTTCTTT	CASSETTETEAFF
many	TRBD2	TRBV28	TRBJ2-2	TGTGCCAGCAGTCCGATAGCGGGAGGGGGCACCGGGGAGCTGTTTTTT	CASSPIAGGGTGELFF
many	NA	TRBV20-1	TRBJ1-2	TGCAGTGCTAGGGGGGGAGCGGAAGGCTACACCTTC	CSARGGAEGYTF
many	NA	TRBV3-1	TRBJ1-2	TGTGCCAGCAGCGGGACGGGGAGGATCCCGTATGGCTACACCTTC	CASSGTGRIPYGYTF
NA	TRBD2	TRBV20-1	TRBJ2-1	TGCAGTGCTAGAGATACCGGACGGAGGACTAGCTCCTACAATGAGCAGTTCTTC	CSARDTGRRTSSYNEQFF
few	TRBD1	TRBV5-8	TRBJ2-1	TGTGCCAGCAGCTTTTCCGGGACAGGGAGCAATGAGCAGTTCTTC	CASSFSGTGSNEQFF
few	NA	TRBV14	TRBJ1-2	TGTGCCAGCAGTAGCTGGGATCAGAACTATGGCTACACCTTC	CASSSWDQNYGYTF
many	TRBD2	TRBV3-1	TRBJ2-7	TGTGCCAGCAGCCAAGAAACGGGGACTATGGAAATCTACGAGCAGTACTTC	CASSQETGTMEIYEQYF
many	NA	TRBV5-1	TRBJ1-2	TGCGCCAGCAGCTTGGTTTCGGGAAACTATGGCTACACCTTC	CASSLVSGNYGYTF
many	NA	TRBV7-2	TRBJ2-3	TGTGCCAGCAGCTCCTCGACTAGTGGGGGCCGTGGTACGCAGTATTTT	CASSSSTSGGRGTQYF